The 28 T cell receptor beta chains listed next were all sequenced from one sample in a study of CD8+CD57+ T cells in acquired aplastic anemia. Template material for TCR beta VDJ and CDR3 profiling consisted of genomic DNA. MiXCR, applied by TCRdb to the reads, yields one record per CDR3 protein. The sample records about 200,000 distinct CDR3 sequences, 55% to 65% being singletons. The sequenced patients had an expansion of CD8+CD57+ cells seen by flow cytometry. The sample taken for sequencing was sorted CD4+, CD8+, or CD8+CD57+ T cells (not recorded which) from PBMCs. The receptors were sampled from a human donor with aplastic anemia.

The gene calls are TRBV6-6 and TRBJ2-1; possible D gene TRBD2, 6 bases. The CDR3 extends over 14 amino acids. V lost 4 bases and J 7 bases, leaving 14 bases between the germline ends. Germline V lookup: CDR1 MNHNY, CDR2 SVGAGI (reference sequence). CDR3 region: CASSLVTRGNEQFF. In DNA form, the CDR3 reads TGTGCCAGCAGTTTGGTGACTAGGGGTAATGAGCAGTTCTTC.

This clonotype has at least ten counts. This rearrangement joins TRBV6-5 to TRBJ2-2; D is undetermined. Germline assignment: CDR1 MNHEY and CDR2 SVGAGI. The CDR3 extends over 14 amino acids. Trimming shortened V by 0 bases and J by 6 bases, and 8 bases separated the two germline ends. The CDR3 DNA is TGTGCCAGCAGTTACTCGTTTAGGGCCGGGGAGCTGTTTTTT. Residues: CASSYSFRAGELFF.

The V gene is TRBV29-1, the J gene TRBJ1-1; D uncertain. The CDR3 runs 16 residues. Germline values: CDR1 SQVTM, CDR2 ANQGSEA. V lost 0 bases, J lost 0 bases, and 14 bases lay in between. CDR3 protein: CSVEDLPWQMNTEAFF. The CDR3 DNA follows: TGCAGCGTTGAAGATCTTCCATGGCAGATGAACACTGAAGCTTTCTTT.

The genes are TRBV5-1 and TRBJ2-3, with 7 bases that match TRBD2. From germline, CDR1 is SGHRS and CDR2 YFSETQ. The trim removed 4 bases at V and 1 base at J, leaving 9 bases unmatched. The CDR3 runs 16 residues. CDR3 sequence reads: CASSPRLAGGTDTQYF. In DNA form, the CDR3 reads TGCGCCAGCAGCCCCCGACTGGCGGGGGGCACAGATACGCAGTATTTT.

The V gene is TRBV29-1, the J gene TRBJ2-1; 8 bases line up with TRBD1. Germline lookup yields CDR1 SQVTM and CDR2 ANQGSEA. The CDR3 has 14 residues. The V segment lost 7 bases and the J segment 8 bases; nucleotides outside the gene matches: 13. Written as DNA, the CDR3 is TGCAGCGCTACCGATCAGGGACAGGCCTATGAGCAGTTCTTC. Translating it yields CSATDQGQAYEQFF.

As for this clonotype: This likely comes from a read error, as the CDR3 has no conserved phenylalanine or tryptophan at its end. The chain uses TRBV5-1 and TRBJ2-7, with D perhaps given as TRBD1 or TRBD2 (5 bases each). In germline, CDR1 is SGHRS, CDR2 YFSETQ. The CDR3 is 16 residues long. CDR3 sequence (DNA): TGTGCCAGCAGCCAAACTAACCGGGACGGGTCCTACGAGCAGTACCTC. Translated: CASSQTNRDGSYEQYL.

V is TRBV25-1 and J is TRBJ1-2, with 11 bases lining up with TRBD1. Trimming took 3 bases from V and 4 from J; bases not matched to a gene: 7. The CDR3 loop spans 16 amino acids. The germline V gene has CDR1 MGHDK and CDR2 SYGVNS. The CDR3 loop is CASSEGTGGVGYGYTF. CDR3 sequence (DNA): TGTGCCAGCAGTGAGGGGACAGGGGGAGTTGGCTATGGCTACACCTTC.

The V gene is TRBV10-3, the J gene TRBJ2-3; no definite D call. CDR1 and CDR2 from the germline V gene are ENHRY and SYGVKD. Trimming stripped 5 bases from V and 6 bases from J, with 9 bases between. The CDR3 is made up of 12 amino acids. The CDR3 region has the DNA TGTGCCATCAGTACGACGGCGGATACGCAGTATTTT. Translating it yields CAISTTADTQYF.

The V gene is TRBV20-1, the J gene TRBJ1-5; 9 bases agree with TRBD1. The J segment lost 1 base and the V segment lost 6 bases, leaving 13 bases of the junction unmatched. Germline V gives CDR1 DFQATT, CDR2 SNEGSKA (reference sequence). This CDR3 spans 17 amino acids. The CDR3 region has the DNA TGCAGTGCGAGCCCTCCGGGACAGGGTTTCAGCAATCAGCCCCAGCATTTT. Encoded protein: CSASPPGQGFSNQPQHF.

The chain recombines TRBV2 with TRBJ2-2; the D gene is possibly TRBD1 (6 bases). Germline V lookup: CDR1 SNHLY, CDR2 FYNNEI. The CDR3 loop spans 16 amino acids. V was shortened by 6 bases and J by 0 bases, with 14 bases between the two germline ends. The DNA for the CDR3 is TGTGCCAGCAGCTCCTCCGGGACACCGAACACCGGGGAGCTGTTTTTT. This codes for CASSSSGTPNTGELFF.

This rearrangement joins TRBV12-3 or TRBV12-4 to TRBJ1-1; D perhaps matches TRBD1 (6 bases). Trimming removed 4 bases from V and 10 bases from J, with 22 bases in between. The CDR3 extends over 15 amino acids. CDR3 sequence reads: CASSSLADRSPGAFF. The CDR3 DNA reads TGTGCCAGCAGTTCCCTTGCCGACAGGTCCCCAGGAGCTTTCTTT.

This clonotype showed up just once. V usage is TRBV7-8 and J usage is TRBJ2-7; 7 nucleotides line up with TRBD1. Trimming took 5 bases from V and 6 from J; bases not matched to a gene: 13. Per germline, CDR1 SGHVS and CDR2 FQNEAQ. The CDR3 loop spans 15 amino acids. DNA for the CDR3: TGTGCCAGCAGCCTTAGACAGGGTTTGACGTTCGAGCAGTACTTC. It is translated as CASSLRQGLTFEQYF.

The chain has TRBV29-1 and TRBJ2-1; possible D gene TRBD2, 5 bases. This CDR3 has 13 amino acids. Germline loops: CDR1 SQVTM, CDR2 ANQGSEA. V was clipped by 8 bases and J by 4 bases, with 15 bases between them. CDR3 in amino acids: CSSERTLYNEQFF. CDR3 bases: TGCAGCTCCGAGCGGACCCTATACAATGAGCAGTTCTTC.

The rearrangement joins TRBV2 to TRBJ1-1; D remains unclear. Germline V gives CDR1 SNHLY, CDR2 FYNNEI. The CDR3 covers 11 residues. Trimming shortened V by 3 bases and J by 12 bases, and 11 bases separated the two germline ends. The CDR3: CASSDDGIPFF. The DNA for the CDR3 is TGTGCCAGCAGTGACGACGGGATCCCTTTCTTT.

The genes are TRBV7-3 and TRBJ1-6; D not certain. Germline loops: CDR1 SGHTA, CDR2 FQGTGA. The CDR3 is 13 amino acids. Trimming cost V 8 bases and J 14 bases, with 19 bases left between them. As DNA, the CDR3 is TGTGCCAGCTCCACAGAGCCCGATCTAACCCTCCACTTT. Amino acid sequence: CASSTEPDLTLHF.

V and J are TRBV7-8 and TRBJ1-2, with 8 bases fitting TRBD1. The germline V gene has CDR1 SGHVS and CDR2 FQNEAQ. Trimming at V came to 4 bases and at J to 4 bases, leaving 8 bases not matched to a gene. There are 15 residues in the CDR3. CDR3 region: CASSSPRDRSYGYTF. CDR3 DNA sequence: TGTGCCAGCAGCTCACCCAGGGACAGGTCCTATGGCTACACCTTC.

This clonotype was seen just once. This chain uses TRBV24-1 with TRBJ2-1; 10 bases fit TRBD2. The V gene's germline CDR1 is KGHDR and CDR2 SFDVKD. The junction had 9 bases not matched to a gene; V was cut back by 1 base and J by 10 bases. This CDR3 comprises 16 residues. The CDR3 is CATSDLESGRAGEQFF. Here the CDR3 DNA reads TGTGCCACCAGTGATTTAGAAAGCGGGAGGGCCGGGGAGCAGTTCTTC.

On this clonotype: Given a much more abundant clone one base away, this may be a read error. The V and J genes are TRBV2 and TRBJ2-6; tentative D call: TRBD1 (5 bases). Germline assignment: CDR1 SNHLY and CDR2 FYNNEI. The CDR3 runs to 14 residues. CDR3 residues: CASSESSGANVLAF. The CDR3 coding sequence is TGTGCCAGCAGCGAATCCTCTGGGGCCAACGTCCTGGCTTTC.

The chain is built from TRBV2 and TRBJ1-1; TRBD1 matches 7 bases. Trimming at V came to 4 bases and at J to 0 bases, leaving 2 bases not matched to a gene. Germline V gene lookup returns CDR1 SNHLY and CDR2 FYNNEI. This CDR3 has 14 residues. The CDR3 loop is CASSAGQLNTEAFF. The CDR3 bases are TGTGCCAGCAGTGCGGGACAGTTGAACACTGAAGCTTTCTTT.

The gene calls are TRBV25-1 and TRBJ2-1; D is perhaps TRBD1 or TRBD2 (5 bases each). The CDR3 has 15 residues. CDR1 MGHDK and CDR2 SYGVNS come from the germline V gene. Trimming removed 3 bases from V and 7 bases from J, with 16 bases in between. CDR3 residues: CASSDGTSPTNEQFF. Written as DNA, the CDR3 is TGTGCCAGCAGTGACGGGACCTCCCCTACGAATGAGCAGTTCTTC. Full variable domain (missing parts from reference TRBV25-1 and TRBJ2-1): EADIYQTPRYLVIGTGKKITLECSQTMGHDKMYWYQQDPGMELHLIHYSYGVNSTEKGDLSSESTVSRIRTEHFPLTLESARPSHTSQYLCASSDGTSPTNEQFFGPGTRLTVL.

The chain combines TRBV5-1 with TRBJ2-1; TRBD1 or TRBD2 may be the D gene (6 bases each). The CDR3 runs 16 residues. Per germline, CDR1 SGHRS and CDR2 YFSETQ. Trimming shortened V by 1 base and J by 5 bases, and 16 bases separated the two germline ends. CDR3 protein: CASSLWGAARDNEQFF. The CDR3 coding sequence is TGCGCCAGCAGCTTGTGGGGGGCCGCCAGGGACAATGAGCAGTTCTTC.

The rearrangement joins TRBV29-1 to TRBJ2-5; D not certain. The CDR3 covers 11 residues. Germline CDR1 reads SQVTM; CDR2 reads ANQGSEA. V was pared by 6 bases and J by 5 bases, with 10 bases between. This CDR3 reads CSVGERETQYF. CDR3 DNA: TGCAGCGTCGGAGAAAGGGAGACCCAGTACTTC.

The gene calls are TRBV7-3 and TRBJ2-1, with D possibly being TRBD1 (5 bases). The germline V and J ends were trimmed by 4 bases and 5 bases, with 12 bases remaining between them. Germline CDR1 SGHTA, CDR2 FQGTGA. This CDR3 region has 14 residues. CDR3 residues: CASSYQGRHNEQFF. DNA of the CDR3: TGTGCCAGCAGCTACCAGGGTCGGCACAATGAGCAGTTCTTC.

V usage is TRBV6-1 and J usage is TRBJ1-5; perhaps TRBD1 as D (6 bases). Germline loops: CDR1 MNHNS, CDR2 SASEGT. V gave up 6 bases and J gave up 14 bases, with 17 bases separating them. CDR3 size: 12 residues. This CDR3 reads CASSLAGASEHF. CDR3 sequence (DNA): TGTGCCAGCAGCCTAGCGGGGGCGAGCGAGCATTTT.

This clonotype was recorded at least ten times. The rearrangement uses TRBV10-3 and TRBJ2-7; TRBD2 might be the D (6 bases). The V end lost 2 bases, the J end lost 4 bases, and 15 bases lay between the germline ends. Looked up from germline, CDR1 is ENHRY and CDR2 is SYGVKD. The CDR3 extends over 15 amino acids. The CDR3 protein is CAISEGSGAFYEQYF. The CDR3 DNA sequence: TGTGCCATCAGTGAGGGTTCGGGAGCATTTTACGAGCAGTACTTC.

This clonotype was observed a handful of times. The gene calls are TRBV19 and TRBJ2-7, with a weak D call TRBD1 (6 bases). Germline CDR1 is LNHDA and CDR2 is SQIVND (reference sequence). This CDR3 comprises 12 residues. V shed 5 bases and J shed 4 bases, with 9 bases lying between them. CDR3 residues: CASSGDTYEQYF. CDR3 bases: TGTGCCAGTAGTGGGGACACTTACGAGCAGTACTTC.

This chain connects TRBV7-9 to TRBJ1-4; no reliable D call. Germline V lookup: CDR1 SEHNR, CDR2 FQNEAQ (reference sequence). The V and J ends lost 5 bases and 0 bases respectively, with 13 bases between them. The CDR3 runs 16 residues. CDR3 sequence reads: CASSRLTVATNEKLFF. CDR3 nucleotides: TGTGCCAGCAGCCGTCTTACTGTCGCAACTAATGAAAAACTGTTTTTT.

As DNA, the CDR3 is TGTGCCATCAGTGCGACTAGCGGGAGGGTCTACAATGAGCAGTTCTTC. Its protein is CAISATSGRVYNEQFF. The gene calls are TRBV10-3 and TRBJ2-1; 14 nucleotides match TRBD2. J gave up 3 bases and V 4 bases, and 2 bases lay outside the gene matches. This CDR3 spans 16 amino acids. CDR1 and CDR2 from the germline V gene are ENHRY and SYGVKD.